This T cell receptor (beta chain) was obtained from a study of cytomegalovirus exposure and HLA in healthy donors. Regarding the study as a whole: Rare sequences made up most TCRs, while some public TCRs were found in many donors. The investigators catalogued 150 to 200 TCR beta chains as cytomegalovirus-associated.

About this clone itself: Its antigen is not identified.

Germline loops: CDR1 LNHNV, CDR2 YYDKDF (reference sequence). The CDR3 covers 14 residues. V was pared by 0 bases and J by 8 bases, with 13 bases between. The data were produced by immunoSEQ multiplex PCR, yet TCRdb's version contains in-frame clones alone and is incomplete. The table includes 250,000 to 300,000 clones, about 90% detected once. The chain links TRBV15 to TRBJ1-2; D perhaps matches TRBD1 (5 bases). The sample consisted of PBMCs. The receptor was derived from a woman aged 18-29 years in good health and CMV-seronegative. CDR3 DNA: TGTGCCACCAGCAGAGAGGGGGGGACGACGGGCTACACCTTC. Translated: CATSREGGTTGYTF.